These T cell receptor beta chains were read from a single sample in a study of blood T cells in healthy people across ages. Using its own MiXCR run on the 5' RACE reads, TCRdb lists one record per CDR3 protein. The table shows about a million distinct CDR3 sequences, with 30% to 40% occurring only once. Sequencing input: blood. These receptors came from a man aged 18-30 years in good health. CDR3s leave out the opening cysteine and the closing phenylalanine or tryptophan. Each record gives: V gene, clone size, CDR3 protein. Only part of the rows carry a size: once, few, many, or a class if the clone is expanded.

v_call: TRBV7-2
clone_size: .
cdr3_aa: ASSLDLGSEGYT

v_call: TRBV21-1
clone_size: .
cdr3_aa: ASSRLDRVTEAF

v_call: TRBV3-1
clone_size: .
cdr3_aa: ASSVRQGAYEQY

v_call: TRBV20-1
clone_size: .
cdr3_aa: SACDTSNTGELF

v_call: TRBV7-2
clone_size: once
cdr3_aa: ASSSPRGGEEKLF

v_call: TRBV21-1
clone_size: .
cdr3_aa: ASSKARGDQDTDTQY

v_call: TRBV11-2
clone_size: once
cdr3_aa: ASSLGDSQGNEQY

v_call: TRBV20-1
clone_size: .
cdr3_aa: SASRDTQY

v_call: TRBV10-3
clone_size: few
cdr3_aa: AISQGSQETQY

v_call: TRBV28
clone_size: few
cdr3_aa: ASSQGGGFTDTQY

v_call: TRBV27
clone_size: few
cdr3_aa: ASSPDTGGGGYT